This T cell receptor beta chain was identified during a study of shared clonotypes between healthy human individuals. Study-level background: Per-donor plates numbered three CD4 naive, three CD4 memory, two CD8 naive and one CD8 memory. Study-wide results and caveats: Relative to memory subsets, naive subsets generally showed larger estimated richness.

This clone was observed a handful of times. The antigen is unknown. The method was immunoSEQ multiplex PCR; TCRdb's version includes in-frame clones alone and lacks a portion of them. The data show about 690,000 clones, about nine tenths seen once. Germline loops: CDR1 SEHNR, CDR2 FQNEAQ (reference sequence). This CDR3 is built from 15 residues. With 5 bases removed from V and 6 bases from J, the gap between germline ends came to 17 bases. The sequenced material came from memory CD8+ T cells from PBMCs. Subset defined: CD45RO+ cells pooled with CCR7-negative TemRA cells. This sequence joins TRBV7-9 and TRBJ2-1, with a tentative D call TRBD1 (6 bases). This TCR was sampled from a man aged 18 to 29 in good health. Some clones in this sample may be carry-over from other donors' samples. For the CDR3, the DNA is TGTGCCAGCAGCCACCCTCAGACAGGAGTCAATGAGCAGTTCTTC. Translating it yields CASSHPQTGVNEQFF.